Shown below are 29 T cell receptor beta chains from a single sample sequenced in a study of shared clonotypes between healthy human individuals. The method was immunoSEQ multiplex PCR; TCRdb's version includes in-frame clones alone and lacks a portion of them. The sample lists over a million clones; approximately 80% were seen once. Sequenced sample: memory CD4+ T cells from PBMCs. Subset: CD45RA-negative fraction. Every receptor here comes from a man between 18 and 35 years old in good health. Some clones in this sample may be carry-over from other donors' samples.

This chain links TRBV29-1 with TRBJ1-2; possible D gene TRBD1, 6 bases. Per germline, CDR1 SQVTM and CDR2 ANQGSEA. Trimming took 5 bases from V and 0 from J, leaving 16 bases between them. There are 15 residues in the CDR3. The CDR3 DNA is TGCAGCGTTCAGGGTTGGGGGGCCACTAACTATGGCTACACCTTC. This codes for CSVQGWGATNYGYTF.

This clone was counted a single time. V usage is TRBV7-3 and J usage is TRBJ2-1; D is ambiguous. The CDR3 has 15 amino acids. Germline V gene data show CDR1 as SGHTA and CDR2 as FQGTGA. V was clipped by 6 bases and J by 3 bases, with 15 bases between them. The CDR3 sequence: CASSFSPGHYNEQFF. The CDR3 coding sequence is TGTGCCAGCAGTTTCAGCCCCGGTCACTACAATGAGCAGTTCTTC.

The V call is TRBV27, the J call TRBJ1-2; D unresolved. The CDR3 covers 16 residues. V was clipped by 6 bases and J by 0 bases, with 17 bases between them. Germline assignment: CDR1 MNHEY and CDR2 SMNVEV (reference sequence). The CDR3 protein is CASSQTRPPTNYGYTF. CDR3 DNA: TGTGCCAGCAGCCAGACCCGCCCCCCCACTAACTATGGCTACACCTTC.

The CDR3 here is CALISGTGSYGYTF. The DNA of the CDR3 is TGTGCCTTAATTTCCGGGACAGGGAGCTATGGCTACACCTTC. This chain uses TRBV30 with TRBJ1-2; 9 bases agree with TRBD1. This CDR3 spans 14 amino acids. Germline V gene sequence: CDR1 GTSNPN, CDR2 SVGIG (reference sequence). Trimming removed 7 bases from V and 4 bases from J; junction bases left unmatched: 10.

V is TRBV29-1 and J is TRBJ2-5, with a possible D match to TRBD1 (5 bases). The DNA matches TRBJ2-7 better at its end, which makes the J call doubtful. The CDR3 covers 13 residues. CDR1 is SQVTM, CDR2 ANQGSEA, per germline. CDR3 sequence reads: CSVVARVGAEQYF. The CDR3 DNA sequence: TGCAGCGTTGTAGCCAGGGTTGGGGCCGAGCAGTACTTC.

The rearrangement links TRBV7-3 to TRBJ2-3, with D possibly matching TRBD2 (6 bases). Trimming shortened V by 5 bases and J by 2 bases, and 14 bases separated the two germline ends. The CDR3 runs 15 residues. The V gene's germline CDR1 is SGHTA and CDR2 FQGTGA. The CDR3 region is CASSLDGGTTDTQYF. As DNA, the CDR3 is TGTGCCAGCAGCCTGGATGGGGGGACCACAGATACGCAGTATTTT.

This clone came up a few times. The chain recombines TRBV11-2 with TRBJ1-1; D is perhaps TRBD1 (5 bases). Per the germline V gene, CDR1 is SGHAT and CDR2 is FQNNGV. This CDR3 has 17 residues. V lost 4 bases to trimming and J lost 2 bases, with 20 bases between them. CDR3: CASSSGAGGYYNTEAFF. DNA for the CDR3: TGTGCCAGCAGCTCCGGCGCGGGGGGGTATTATAACACTGAAGCTTTCTTT.

This chain connects TRBV7-8 to TRBJ1-5; D not resolved. This CDR3 spans 13 amino acids. Trimming cost V 5 bases and J 7 bases, with 12 bases left between them. The germline V gene encodes CDR1 SGHVS and CDR2 FQNEAQ. The CDR3 nucleotides read TGTGCCAGCAGCCCGAGGGTTTACCAGCCCCAGCATTTT. This gives the protein CASSPRVYQPQHF.

This chain links TRBV9 with TRBJ1-4, with 8 positions matching TRBD1. Germline V gene lookup returns CDR1 SGDLS and CDR2 YYNGEE. Trimming at V came to 3 bases and at J to 6 bases, leaving 4 bases not matched to a gene. The CDR3 covers 14 residues. The CDR3 DNA follows: TGTGCCAGCAGCGGCAGGGGGCGAGATGAAAAACTGTTTTTT. It codes for CASSGRGRDEKLFF.

V and J are TRBV5-1 and TRBJ2-7; D is unclear. The CDR3 contains 16 residues. V was shortened by 0 bases and J by 6 bases, with 19 bases between the two germline ends. CDR1 is SGHRS and CDR2 is YFSETQ in the germline V gene. The DNA for the CDR3 is TGCGCCAGCAGCTTGGGGTCTTCAACCCCGGCCGTCGAGCAGTACTTC. Translated: CASSLGSSTPAVEQYF.

This clone was found a few times. The chain is built from TRBV27 and TRBJ2-2, with D perhaps matching TRBD2 (6 bases). V lost 1 base and J 7 bases, leaving 13 bases between the germline ends. Germline V gene lookup returns CDR1 MNHEY and CDR2 SMNVEV (reference sequence). The CDR3 contains 15 residues. The CDR3 spells CASSLYGGLGGELFF. In DNA form, the CDR3 reads TGTGCCAGCAGTTTATACGGAGGGCTCGGCGGGGAGCTGTTTTTT.

This clone was seen once. The chain has TRBV28 and TRBJ1-1, with D maybe TRBD1 (6 bases). Germline lookup yields CDR1 MDHEN and CDR2 SYDVKM. V lost 4 bases and J 0 bases, leaving 18 bases between the germline ends. The CDR3 has 17 amino acids. CDR3 in amino acids: CASSSWGGHTMNTEAFF. DNA of the CDR3: TGTGCCAGCAGTTCTTGGGGGGGACATACCATGAACACTGAAGCTTTCTTT.

This clone was found once. One junction end does not reproduce the germline sequence, and a read error may be involved. This chain uses TRBV7-2 with TRBJ2-7; no clear D. This CDR3 spans 13 amino acids. Germline-derived CDR1 and CDR2 are SGHTA and FQGNSA. This CDR3 reads CASSRGPGYVQYF. DNA of the CDR3: TGTGCCAGCAGTCGCGGCCCTGGGTACGTGCAGTACTTC.

The chain couples TRBV2 to TRBJ1-6; the match to TRBD1 covers 8 bases. CDR3 length: 14 amino acids. V was clipped by 6 bases and J by 7 bases; unmatched bases: 5. CDR1 is SNHLY and CDR2 is FYNNEI in the germline V gene. The CDR3 region has the DNA TGTGCCAGCAGAATTGGACAGGGCAATTCACCCCTCCACTTT. Residues: CASRIGQGNSPLHF.

This chain connects TRBV28 to TRBJ1-5; D unclear. Germline V gives CDR1 MDHEN, CDR2 SYDVKM. This CDR3 is 19 amino acids long. V was trimmed by 5 bases and J by 2 bases, leaving 25 bases between them. The CDR3 spells CASSGNPTLELWGNQPQHF. The CDR3 DNA reads TGTGCCAGCAGTGGTAATCCCACTTTGGAACTTTGGGGCAATCAGCCCCAGCATTTT.

This chain links TRBV5-1 with TRBJ1-1; D is undetermined. Trimming stripped 4 bases from V and 3 bases from J, with 16 bases between. The length of the CDR3 is 15 residues. CDR1 and CDR2 (germline): SGHRS, YFSETQ. The CDR3: CASSRLQTSDTEAFF. DNA of the CDR3: TGCGCCAGCAGCCGCCTCCAGACCTCAGACACTGAAGCTTTCTTT. The entire variable domain, with the rest obtained from reference TRBV5-1 and TRBJ1-1, is as follows: KAGVTQTPRYLIKTRGQQVTLSCSPISGHRSVSWYQQTPGQGLQFLFEYFSETQRNKGNFPGRFSGRQFSNSRSEMNVSTLELGDSALYLCASSRLQTSDTEAFFGQGTRLTVV.

This clone was counted once. This chain links TRBV4-1 with TRBJ1-5, with 10 bases that match TRBD1. CDR1 and CDR2 from the germline V gene are MGHRA and YSYEKL. The CDR3 contains 14 residues. V lost 4 bases, J lost 4 bases, and 1 base stayed unmatched. This CDR3 reads CASSPGQGNQPQHF. The CDR3 bases are TGCGCCAGCAGCCCGGGACAGGGGAATCAGCCCCAGCATTTT.

V is TRBV10-1 and J is TRBJ2-7; TRBD2 matches 13 bases. The CDR3 has 14 residues. With 4 bases clipped from V and 4 bases from J, the junction kept 1 base outside the gene matches. In germline, CDR1 is WNHNN, CDR2 SYGVQD (reference sequence). CDR3 region: CASSALAGGYEQYF. Written as DNA, the CDR3 is TGCGCCAGCAGTGCACTAGCGGGAGGGTACGAGCAGTACTTC.

This chain connects TRBV28 to TRBJ2-1; D remains unclear. The CDR3 consists of 11 residues. From germline, CDR1 is MDHEN and CDR2 SYDVKM. The V end was cut by 6 bases, the J end by 12 bases, with 12 bases between. The CDR3 reads CASSQFLGQFF. CDR3 sequence (DNA): TGTGCCAGCAGCCAATTCTTGGGGCAGTTCTTC. Combining the CDR3 with reference TRBV28 and TRBJ2-1 gives the whole variable domain DVKVTQSSRYLVKRTGEKVFLECVQDMDHENMFWYRQDPGLGLRLIYFSYDVKMKEKGDIPEGYSVSREKKERFSLILESASTNQTSMYLCASSQFLGQFFGPGTRLTVL.

This clone has just one count. The V call is TRBV5-4, the J call TRBJ2-5, with 13 bases lining up with TRBD2. V gave up 4 bases and J gave up 5 bases; unmatched junction bases: 11. The germline V gene has CDR1 SGHNT and CDR2 YYREEE (reference sequence). The CDR3 has 17 residues. The CDR3 is CASSPTSGRYGGETQYF. CDR3 sequence (DNA): TGTGCCAGCAGCCCGACTAGCGGGAGGTACGGGGGGGAGACCCAGTACTTC.

This chain joins TRBV27 and TRBJ2-6, with D perhaps given as TRBD1 or TRBD2 (5 bases each). Trimming took 3 bases from V and 0 from J, leaving 9 bases between them. Germline values: CDR1 MNHEY, CDR2 SMNVEV (reference sequence). This CDR3 is 16 amino acids long. As DNA, the CDR3 is TGTGCCAGCAGTTTCCGTGGGGGCTCTGGGGCCAACGTCCTGACTTTC. It translates to CASSFRGGSGANVLTF.

The V call is TRBV28, the J call TRBJ2-7; D is perhaps TRBD1 (6 bases). This CDR3 is built from 17 residues. V gave up 6 bases and J gave up 5 bases, with 26 bases separating them. CDR1 is MDHEN and CDR2 is SYDVKM in the germline V gene. The CDR3 sequence: CASSPTPKYRVWDEQYF. CDR3 nucleotides: TGTGCCAGCAGCCCTACCCCAAAATACAGGGTTTGGGACGAGCAGTACTTC.

This chain links TRBV7-3 with TRBJ1-1; D is unclear. There are 13 residues in the CDR3. Germline CDR1 is SGHTA and CDR2 is FQGTGA. V lost 5 bases and J lost 4, with 11 bases in between. CDR3 protein: CASSLTGRTEAFF. The CDR3 DNA reads TGTGCCAGCAGCCTCACCGGGCGCACTGAAGCTTTCTTT. The variable domain in full, completed from reference TRBV7-3 and TRBJ1-1, reads GAGVSQTPSNKVTEKGKYVELRCDPISGHTALYWYRQSLGQGPEFLIYFQGTGAADDSGLPNDRFFAVRPEGSVSTLKIQRTERGDSAVYLCASSLTGRTEAFFGQGTRLTVV.

The chain couples TRBV19 to TRBJ2-7; D is perhaps TRBD1 (5 bases). CDR3 size: 13 residues. Looked up from germline, CDR1 is LNHDA and CDR2 is SQIVND (reference sequence). Trimming took off 9 bases at V and 2 bases at J, with 14 bases between the two ends. The CDR3 DNA reads as TGTGCCAGCAGCGACAGTAAGACCTACGAGCAGTACTTC. Translated, it gives CASSDSKTYEQYF.

This clone was seen a few times. This sequence joins TRBV9 and TRBJ2-1; 8 bases map to TRBD2. This CDR3 region has 15 residues. CDR1 and CDR2 (germline): SGDLS, YYNGEE. Losses at the gene ends were 0 bases for V and 6 bases for J; bases not matched to a gene: 5. In nucleotides, the CDR3 is TGTGCCAGCAGCGTAGAGGCGGGAGGATCCAATGAGCAGTTCTTC. It encodes CASSVEAGGSNEQFF.

The chain uses TRBV4-1 and TRBJ2-3, with D uncertain. The CDR3 is 12 residues long. Germline assignment: CDR1 MGHRA and CDR2 YSYEKL. The ends were cut back, 4 bases at V and 5 bases at J, with 7 bases in the middle. CDR3 bases: TGCGCCAGCAGCCGCACGGGAGATACGCAGTATTTT. It yields the protein CASSRTGDTQYF.

This chain joins TRBV7-2 and TRBJ2-3; D uncertain. The CDR3 loop spans 17 amino acids. Germline V CDR1 and CDR2: SGHTA, FQGNSA. V was clipped by 2 bases and J by 4 bases, with 19 bases between them. CDR3 bases: TGTGCCAGCAGCTTATTCGGCCCCACGGGTGGTGCAGATACGCAGTATTTT. Encoded protein: CASSLFGPTGGADTQYF.

This clone was recorded many times. The gene calls are TRBV14 and TRBJ1-2; D possibly corresponds to TRBD1 (5 bases). The CDR3 runs to 15 residues. CDR1 and CDR2 from the germline V gene are SGHDN and FVKESK. V gave up 1 base and J gave up 2 bases, with 11 bases separating them. In DNA form, the CDR3 reads TGTGCCAGCAGCCAAGCCCCGGGACGGAACTATGGCTACACCTTC. Protein product: CASSQAPGRNYGYTF.

The gene calls are TRBV7-9 and TRBJ2-7; no reliable D call. V shed 5 bases and J shed 1 base, with 15 bases lying between them. Germline assignment: CDR1 SEHNR and CDR2 FQNEAQ (reference sequence). The CDR3 totals 15 residues. CDR3 bases: TGTGCCAGCAGCACCGGACGGGCCGCATCCTACGAGCAGTACTTC. Translated, it gives CASSTGRAASYEQYF.